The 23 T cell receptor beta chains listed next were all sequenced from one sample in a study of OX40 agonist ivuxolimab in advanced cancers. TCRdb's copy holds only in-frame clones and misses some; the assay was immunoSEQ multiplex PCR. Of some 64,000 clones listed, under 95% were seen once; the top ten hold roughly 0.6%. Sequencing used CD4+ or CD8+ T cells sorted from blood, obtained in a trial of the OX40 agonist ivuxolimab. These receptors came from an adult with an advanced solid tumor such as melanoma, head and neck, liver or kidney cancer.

The CDR3 DNA sequence: TGTGCCAGCAGGTATCGGGACTTGCGGGATGAGCAGTTCTTC. Translated: CASRYRDLRDEQFF. The V and J genes are TRBV6-6 and TRBJ2-1; tentatively, D is TRBD2 (6 bases). Germline CDR1 is MNHNY and CDR2 is SVGAGI (reference sequence). This CDR3 is 14 amino acids long. Trimming left V 6 bases short and J 8 bases short, with 17 bases between.

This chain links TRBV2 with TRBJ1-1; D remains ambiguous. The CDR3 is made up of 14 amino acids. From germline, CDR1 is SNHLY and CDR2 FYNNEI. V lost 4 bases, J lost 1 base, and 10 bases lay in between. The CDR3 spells CASSVSPRNTEAFF. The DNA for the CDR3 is TGTGCCAGCAGTGTTTCTCCTAGGAACACTGAAGCTTTCTTT.

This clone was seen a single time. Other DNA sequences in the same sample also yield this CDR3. The chain's CDR3 is CASSIRGTEAFF. The CDR3 DNA reads TGTGCCAGTAGTATTCGGGGAACTGAAGCTTTCTTT. The chain links TRBV19 to TRBJ1-1; D gene uncertain. The CDR3 extends over 12 amino acids. The germline CDR1 and CDR2 sequences are LNHDA and SQIVND (reference sequence). Trimming pared 3 bases from V and 5 bases from J, leaving 7 bases between.

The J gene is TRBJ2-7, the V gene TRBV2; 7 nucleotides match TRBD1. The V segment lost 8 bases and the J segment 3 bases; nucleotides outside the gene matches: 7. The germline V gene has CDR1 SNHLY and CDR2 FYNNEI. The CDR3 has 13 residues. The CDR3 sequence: CASDRDSLYEQYF. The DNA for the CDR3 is TGTGCCAGCGACCGGGACAGCCTCTACGAGCAGTACTTC.

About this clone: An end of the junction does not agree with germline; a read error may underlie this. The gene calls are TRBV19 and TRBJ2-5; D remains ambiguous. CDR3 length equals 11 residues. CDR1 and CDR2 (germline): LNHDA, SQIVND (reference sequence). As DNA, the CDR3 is TGTGCCAGTAGAATAGGAGAGACCCAGTACTTC. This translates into CASRIGETQYF.

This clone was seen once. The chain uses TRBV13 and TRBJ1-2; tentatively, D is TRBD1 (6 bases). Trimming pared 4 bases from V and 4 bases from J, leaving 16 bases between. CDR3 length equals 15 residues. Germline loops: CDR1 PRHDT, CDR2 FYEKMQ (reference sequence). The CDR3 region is CASSSTPGQLYGYTF. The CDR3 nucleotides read TGTGCCAGCAGCTCTACACCGGGACAACTCTATGGCTACACCTTC. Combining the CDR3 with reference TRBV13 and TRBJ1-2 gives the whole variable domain AAGVIQSPRHLIKEKRETATLKCYPIPRHDTVYWYQQGPGQDPQFLISFYEKMQSDKGSIPDRFSAQQFSDYHSELNMSSLELGDSALYFCASSSTPGQLYGYTFGSGTRLTVV.

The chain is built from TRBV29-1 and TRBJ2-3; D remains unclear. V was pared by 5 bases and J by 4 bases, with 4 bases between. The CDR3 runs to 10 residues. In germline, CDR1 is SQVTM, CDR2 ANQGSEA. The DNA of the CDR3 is TGCAGCGTTTTGGCAGATACGCAGTATTTT. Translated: CSVLADTQYF.

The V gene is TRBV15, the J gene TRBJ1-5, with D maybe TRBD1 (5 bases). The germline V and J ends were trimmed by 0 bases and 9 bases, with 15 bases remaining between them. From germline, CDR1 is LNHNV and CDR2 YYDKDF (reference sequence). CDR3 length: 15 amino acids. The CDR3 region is CATSREATPGGPQHF. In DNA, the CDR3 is TGTGCCACCAGCAGAGAAGCCACGCCGGGGGGGCCCCAGCATTTT.

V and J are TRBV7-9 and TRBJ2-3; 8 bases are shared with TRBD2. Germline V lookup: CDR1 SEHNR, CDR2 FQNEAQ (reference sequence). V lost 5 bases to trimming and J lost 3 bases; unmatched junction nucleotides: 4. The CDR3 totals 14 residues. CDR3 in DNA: TGTGCCAGCAGCGGAAGCGGGGGAACAGATACGCAGTATTTT. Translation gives CASSGSGGTDTQYF.

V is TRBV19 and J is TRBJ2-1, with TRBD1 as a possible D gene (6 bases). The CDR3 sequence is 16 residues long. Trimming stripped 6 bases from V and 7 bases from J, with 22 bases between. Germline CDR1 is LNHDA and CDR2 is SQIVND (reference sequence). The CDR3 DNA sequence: TGTGCCAGTAGCGCCACCTTGGTTTTACAGGGAAATGAGCAGTTCTTC. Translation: CASSATLVLQGNEQFF.

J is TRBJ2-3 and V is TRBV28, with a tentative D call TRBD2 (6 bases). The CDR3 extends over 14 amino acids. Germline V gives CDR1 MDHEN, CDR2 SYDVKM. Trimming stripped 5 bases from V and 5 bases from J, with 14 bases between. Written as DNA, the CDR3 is TGTGCCAGCAGTGGGTCGGGGGTGGAAGATACGCAGTATTTT. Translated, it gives CASSGSGVEDTQYF.

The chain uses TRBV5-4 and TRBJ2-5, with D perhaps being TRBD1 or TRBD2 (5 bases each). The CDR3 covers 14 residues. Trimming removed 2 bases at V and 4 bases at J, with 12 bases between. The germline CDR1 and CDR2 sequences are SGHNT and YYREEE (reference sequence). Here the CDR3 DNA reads TGTGCCAGCAGCTTCCGGGGCCCCCCAGAGACCCAGTACTTC. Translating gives CASSFRGPPETQYF.

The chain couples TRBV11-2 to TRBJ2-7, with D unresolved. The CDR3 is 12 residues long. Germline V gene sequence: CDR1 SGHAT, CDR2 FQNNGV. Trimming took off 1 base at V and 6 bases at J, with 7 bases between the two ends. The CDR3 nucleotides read TGTGCCAGCAGCTTAGGGGTCGTCGAGCAGTACTTC. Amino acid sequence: CASSLGVVEQYF.

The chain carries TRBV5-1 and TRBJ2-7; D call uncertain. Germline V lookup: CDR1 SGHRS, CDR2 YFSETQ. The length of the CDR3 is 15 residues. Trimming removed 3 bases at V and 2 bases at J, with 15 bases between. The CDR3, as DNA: TGCGCCAGCAGCTGGAACGCCCTCAGTACCTACGAGCAGTACTTC. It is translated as CASSWNALSTYEQYF.

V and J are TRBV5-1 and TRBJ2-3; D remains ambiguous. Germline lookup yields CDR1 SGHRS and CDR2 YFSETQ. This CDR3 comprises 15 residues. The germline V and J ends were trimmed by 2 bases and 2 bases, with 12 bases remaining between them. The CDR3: CASSFRPSSTDTQYF. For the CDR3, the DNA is TGCGCCAGCAGCTTCCGTCCCTCGTCCACAGATACGCAGTATTTT.

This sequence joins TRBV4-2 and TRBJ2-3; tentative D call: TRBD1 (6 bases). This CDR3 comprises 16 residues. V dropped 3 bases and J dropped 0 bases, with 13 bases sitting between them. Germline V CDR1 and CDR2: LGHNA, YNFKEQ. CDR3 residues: CASSQTRQESTDTQYF. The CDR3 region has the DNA TGTGCCAGCAGCCAGACCCGACAGGAAAGCACAGATACGCAGTATTTT.

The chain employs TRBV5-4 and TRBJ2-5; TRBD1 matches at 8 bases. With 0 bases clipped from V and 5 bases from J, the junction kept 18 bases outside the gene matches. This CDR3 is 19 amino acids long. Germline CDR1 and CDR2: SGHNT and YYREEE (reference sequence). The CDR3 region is CASSLELGSAGGASETQYF. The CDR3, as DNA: TGTGCCAGCAGCTTGGAGCTTGGGTCGGCAGGGGGCGCCTCGGAGACCCAGTACTTC.

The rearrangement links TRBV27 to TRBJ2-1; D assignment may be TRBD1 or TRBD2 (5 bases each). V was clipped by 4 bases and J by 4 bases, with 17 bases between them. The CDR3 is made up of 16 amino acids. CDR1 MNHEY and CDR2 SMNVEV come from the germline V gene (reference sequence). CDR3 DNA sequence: TGTGCCAGCAGTTCCGTGTTTGGGGGACCTTACAATGAGCAGTTCTTC. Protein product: CASSSVFGGPYNEQFF.

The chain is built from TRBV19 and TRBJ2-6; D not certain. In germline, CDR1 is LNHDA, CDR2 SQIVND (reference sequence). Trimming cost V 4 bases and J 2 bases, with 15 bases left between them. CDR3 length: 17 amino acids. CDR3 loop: CASSTHRTPTGANVLTF. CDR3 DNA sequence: TGTGCCAGTAGTACCCACCGAACCCCCACTGGGGCCAACGTCCTGACTTTC.

CDR3 DNA sequence: TGTGCCAGCAGCTTACAGAGATTAAGTCAGCCCCAGCATTTT. As protein: CASSLQRLSQPQHF. V and J are TRBV5-8 and TRBJ1-5, with unresolved D. CDR1 is SGHTS and CDR2 is YDEGEE in the germline V gene. V was trimmed by 2 bases and J by 6 bases, leaving 12 bases between them. CDR3 length equals 14 residues.

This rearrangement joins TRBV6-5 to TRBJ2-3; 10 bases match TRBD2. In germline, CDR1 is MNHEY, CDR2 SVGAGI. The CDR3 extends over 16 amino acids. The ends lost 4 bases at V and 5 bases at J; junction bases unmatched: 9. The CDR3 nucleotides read TGTGCCAGCAGTTCCTCTCGAGCGGGGGGGCGAGATACGCAGTATTTT. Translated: CASSSSRAGGRDTQYF.

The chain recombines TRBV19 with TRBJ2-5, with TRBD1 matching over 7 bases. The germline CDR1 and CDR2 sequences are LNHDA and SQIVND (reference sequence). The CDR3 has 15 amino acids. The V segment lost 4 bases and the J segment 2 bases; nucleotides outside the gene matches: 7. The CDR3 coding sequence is TGTGCCAGTAGTACAGGGACAGCGATGCAAGAGACCCAGTACTTC. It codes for CASSTGTAMQETQYF.

The CDR3 region has the DNA TGCGCCAGCAGTGAGTCTCCGGAGGGTTTGAGGCTGTTTTTT. It is translated as CASSESPEGLRLFF. The chain employs TRBV10-1 and TRBJ2-2; tentatively, D is TRBD2 (6 bases). The CDR3 has 14 amino acids. Germline CDR1 WNHNN, CDR2 SYGVQD (reference sequence). V was shortened by 0 bases and J by 13 bases, with 15 bases between the two germline ends.